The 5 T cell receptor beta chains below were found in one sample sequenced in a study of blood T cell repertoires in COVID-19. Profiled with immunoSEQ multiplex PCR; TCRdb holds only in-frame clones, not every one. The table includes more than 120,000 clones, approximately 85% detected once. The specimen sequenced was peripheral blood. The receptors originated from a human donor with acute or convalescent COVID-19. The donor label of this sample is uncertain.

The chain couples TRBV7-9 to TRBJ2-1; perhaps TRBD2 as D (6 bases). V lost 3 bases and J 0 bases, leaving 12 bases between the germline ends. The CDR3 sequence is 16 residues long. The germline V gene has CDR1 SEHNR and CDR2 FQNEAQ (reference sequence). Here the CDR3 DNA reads TGTGCCAGCAGCTTCCCAATTAGCGGCTCCTACAATGAGCAGTTCTTC. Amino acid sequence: CASSFPISGSYNEQFF.

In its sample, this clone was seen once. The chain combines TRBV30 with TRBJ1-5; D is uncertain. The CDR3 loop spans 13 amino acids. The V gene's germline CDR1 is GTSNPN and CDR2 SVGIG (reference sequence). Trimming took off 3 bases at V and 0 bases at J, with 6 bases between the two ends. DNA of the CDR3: TGTGCCTGGAGCCGGGATAGCAATCAGCCCCAGCATTTT. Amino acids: CAWSRDSNQPQHF.

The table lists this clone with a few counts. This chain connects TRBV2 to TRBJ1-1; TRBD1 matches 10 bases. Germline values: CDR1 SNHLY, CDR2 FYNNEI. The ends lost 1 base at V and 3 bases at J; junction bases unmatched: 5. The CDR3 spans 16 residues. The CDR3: CASSEVTGGAYTEAFF. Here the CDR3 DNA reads TGTGCCAGCAGTGAAGTGACAGGGGGCGCATACACTGAAGCTTTCTTT.

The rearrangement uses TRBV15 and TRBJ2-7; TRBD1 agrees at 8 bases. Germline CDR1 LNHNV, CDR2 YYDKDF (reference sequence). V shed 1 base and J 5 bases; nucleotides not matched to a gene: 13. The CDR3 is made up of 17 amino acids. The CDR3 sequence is CATSRVRSGTGRDEQYV. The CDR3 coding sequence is TGTGCCACCAGCAGAGTTAGGTCCGGGACAGGTAGGGACGAGCAGTACGTC.

CDR3 sequence (DNA): TGTGCCAGCAGCATTAGCGGGGGCCGAGAGACCCAGTACTTC. This gives the protein CASSISGGRETQYF. The genes are TRBV7-3 and TRBJ2-5; 9 nucleotides line up with TRBD2. CDR3 size: 14 residues. In germline, CDR1 is SGHTA, CDR2 FQGTGA. V was clipped by 5 bases and J by 4 bases; unmatched bases: 5. Full variable domain (outside the CDR3, taken from reference TRBV7-3 and TRBJ2-5): GAGVSQTPSNKVTEKGKYVELRCDPISGHTALYWYRQSLGQGPEFLIYFQGTGAADDSGLPNDRFFAVRPEGSVSTLKIQRTERGDSAVYLCASSISGGRETQYFGPGTRLLVL.